These 27 T cell receptor beta chains originate from one sample sequenced in a study of blood T cell repertoires in COVID-19. Here immunoSEQ multiplex PCR was the method, and the copy in TCRdb shows in-frame clones only, minus some. The sample carries more than 100,000 clones, 82% recorded once. The sequenced sample was peripheral blood. These receptor sequences come from a woman between 65 and 79 years old with acute or convalescent COVID-19.

The V gene is TRBV4-3, the J gene TRBJ1-3; no definite D call. Trimming took off 1 base at V and 0 bases at J, with 10 bases between the two ends. The CDR3 runs to 16 residues. The V gene's germline CDR1 is LGHNA and CDR2 YSLEER. The CDR3 sequence is CASSQAPRISGNTIYF. DNA for the CDR3: TGCGCCAGCAGCCAAGCCCCGAGGATCTCTGGAAACACCATATATTTT.

To note about this clone: Within the sample, other DNA sequences also encode this same CDR3. The V call is TRBV4-2, the J call TRBJ1-1; D call uncertain. The germline V gene encodes CDR1 LGHNA and CDR2 YNFKEQ. The CDR3 covers 13 residues. V lost 0 bases and J 11 bases, leaving 13 bases between the germline ends. CDR3 residues: CASSQDAEGMAFF. The CDR3 nucleotides are TGTGCCAGCAGCCAAGATGCGGAGGGAATGGCTTTCTTT.

The chain recombines TRBV29-1 with TRBJ2-2, with TRBD1 matching over 12 bases. CDR1 is SQVTM and CDR2 is ANQGSEA in the germline V gene. Trimming took 7 bases from V and 7 from J; bases not matched to a gene: 7. The CDR3 has 14 amino acids. The CDR3 nucleotides are TGCAGCGCCCTGGGACAGGGGGCAGTCGGGGAGCTGTTTTTT. Translating gives CSALGQGAVGELFF.

This clone was found a few times. This chain connects TRBV18 to TRBJ1-6; 7 bases match TRBD1. Germline V gives CDR1 KGHSH, CDR2 LQKENI. V lost 3 bases, J lost 4 bases, and 9 bases stayed unmatched. The CDR3 extends over 17 amino acids. CDR3 residues: CASSPPGTDRYNSPLHF. CDR3 sequence (DNA): TGTGCCAGCTCACCCCCGGGGACGGACAGGTATAATTCACCCCTCCACTTT. Variable domain in full (rest from reference TRBV18 and TRBJ1-6): NAGVMQNPRHLVRRRGQEARLRCSPMKGHSHVYWYRQLPEEGLKFMVYLQKENIIDESGMPKERFSAEFPKEGPSILRIQQVVRGDSAAYFCASSPPGTDRYNSPLHFGNGTRLTVT.

This chain connects TRBV27 to TRBJ1-6; TRBD1 matches at 12 bases. V shed 3 bases and J 8 bases; nucleotides not matched to a gene: 2. The CDR3 has 15 amino acids. CDR1 MNHEY and CDR2 SMNVEV come from the germline V gene (reference sequence). CDR3 residues: CASSFGTGGDSPLHF. The DNA of the CDR3 is TGTGCCAGCAGTTTTGGGACAGGGGGCGATTCACCCCTCCACTTT.

This clone was seen only once. The V call is TRBV4-3, the J call TRBJ1-2; 7 positions match TRBD1. V shed 3 bases and J 7 bases; nucleotides not matched to a gene: 11. This CDR3 has 15 amino acids. Germline assignment: CDR1 LGHNA and CDR2 YSLEER. The CDR3 protein is CASSQGDSGWFGYTF. For the CDR3, the DNA is TGCGCCAGCAGCCAGGGGGACAGCGGTTGGTTTGGCTACACCTTC.

The chain links TRBV30 to TRBJ1-2; D perhaps matches TRBD1 (6 bases). This CDR3 is built from 15 residues. Germline loops: CDR1 GTSNPN, CDR2 SVGIG (reference sequence). Trimming pared 0 bases from V and 4 bases from J, leaving 15 bases between. The CDR3 is CAWSVPGGARYGYTF. The CDR3 region has the DNA TGTGCCTGGAGTGTACCGGGGGGGGCTCGCTATGGCTACACCTTC.

The rearrangement joins TRBV7-6 to TRBJ1-2; 11 bases map to TRBD1. Unmatched junction bases numbered 2, after V lost 1 base and J lost 4 bases. The length of the CDR3 is 15 residues. Germline V gene lookup returns CDR1 SGHVS and CDR2 FNYEAQ. The CDR3 nucleotides are TGTGCCAGCAGCTTAGGGACAGGGGGCGTCTATGGCTACACCTTC. It translates to CASSLGTGGVYGYTF.

V gene TRBV5-4 combines with J gene TRBJ2-5, with 14 positions matching TRBD2. The CDR3 is 18 amino acids. Germline V gene data show CDR1 as SGHNT and CDR2 as YYREEE (reference sequence). The ends lost 4 bases at V and 0 bases at J; junction bases unmatched: 8. The CDR3 region is CASSPGTSGGTYQETQYF. For the CDR3, the DNA is TGTGCCAGCAGCCCTGGGACTAGCGGGGGAACTTACCAAGAGACCCAGTACTTC.

This chain links TRBV11-2 with TRBJ1-4; 7 bases match TRBD1. Germline CDR1 and CDR2: SGHAT and FQNNGV. This CDR3 is built from 16 residues. With V trimmed by 0 bases and J by 8 bases, 9 bases remained unmatched. The CDR3 DNA reads as TGTGCCAGCAGCTTAGATATACAGGGGAAGGGGGAAAAACTGTTTTTT. Its translation: CASSLDIQGKGEKLFF.

This chain uses TRBV3-1 (or the pseudogene TRBV3-2) with TRBJ2-3; 11 nucleotides line up with TRBD2. The CDR3 is 17 residues long. The V segment lost 4 bases and the J segment 0 bases; nucleotides outside the gene matches: 6. From germline, CDR1 is LGHDT and CDR2 YNNKEL (reference sequence). The CDR3 DNA reads TGTGCCAGCAGCCCCTCCGGGACTAGCGGCAGCACAGATACGCAGTATTTT. Residues: CASSPSGTSGSTDTQYF.

This clone was picked up one time. This rearrangement joins TRBV5-8 to TRBJ1-1; a weak D match, TRBD1 (5 bases). The CDR3 is made up of 13 amino acids. V was cut by 5 bases and J by 6 bases, with 14 bases left in between. CDR1 and CDR2 from the germline V gene are SGHTS and YDEGEE. This chain's CDR3 is CASRPRGTAEAFF. Written as DNA, the CDR3 is TGTGCCAGCAGGCCTCGGGGGACGGCTGAAGCTTTCTTT.

The chain combines TRBV10-1 with TRBJ1-2, with D possibly TRBD1 on 5 matching bases. Trimming cost V 4 bases and J 4 bases, with 16 bases left between them. This CDR3 contains 15 residues. CDR1 is WNHNN and CDR2 is SYGVQD in the germline V gene (reference sequence). CDR3 region: CASSAGGGGGYGYTF. The CDR3 DNA sequence: TGCGCCAGCAGTGCCGGCGGGGGAGGCGGCTATGGCTACACCTTC.

The chain combines TRBV27 with TRBJ1-3; no clear D. The CDR3 totals 15 residues. Trimming shortened V by 0 bases and J by 0 bases, and 6 bases separated the two germline ends. Looked up from germline, CDR1 is MNHEY and CDR2 is SMNVEV (reference sequence). The CDR3, as DNA: TGTGCCAGCAGTTTATCCTACCGCTCTGGAAACACCATATATTTT. This gives the protein CASSLSYRSGNTIYF.

This clone was seen only a few times. V is TRBV5-5 and J is TRBJ1-6; D is undetermined. V was shortened by 4 bases and J by 7 bases, with 21 bases between the two germline ends. Per germline, CDR1 SGHKS and CDR2 YYEKEE (reference sequence). The CDR3 extends over 17 amino acids. CDR3 in amino acids: CASSLERAFFQNSPLHF. CDR3 DNA: TGTGCCAGCAGCCTAGAACGTGCGTTCTTTCAGAATTCACCCCTCCACTTT.

This clone occurred once. The chain uses TRBV5-1 and TRBJ2-1, with TRBD1 matching over 11 bases. The germline V gene encodes CDR1 SGHRS and CDR2 YFSETQ. The CDR3 runs 19 residues. V dropped 0 bases and J dropped 0; count of bases not matched to a gene: 8. Here the CDR3 reads CASSLGTGGSYSSYNEQFF. The CDR3 bases are TGCGCCAGCAGCTTGGGGACAGGGGGCTCCTACAGCTCCTACAATGAGCAGTTCTTC.

J is TRBJ1-2 and V is TRBV5-1; D gene uncertain. Trimming took off 2 bases at V and 4 bases at J, with 9 bases between the two ends. Germline CDR1 SGHRS, CDR2 YFSETQ. CDR3 length: 13 amino acids. The CDR3 DNA follows: TGCGCCAGCAGCTTCGACATAAGCTATGGCTACACCTTC. Encoded protein: CASSFDISYGYTF.

This clone has only a few counts. V is TRBV2 and J is TRBJ2-1; weak D call: TRBD1 (6 bases). The germline gives CDR1 SNHLY, CDR2 FYNNEI. CDR3 size: 12 residues. Between the trimmed V and J ends, which lost 4 bases and 12 bases, there was a span of 13 bases. CDR3 nucleotide sequence: TGTGCCAGCAGTGGAACAGGGCCAAGGCAGTTCTTC. As protein: CASSGTGPRQFF.

This rearrangement joins TRBV15 to TRBJ2-7; possible D gene TRBD2, 5 bases. The CDR3 covers 15 residues. Germline V CDR1 and CDR2: LNHNV, YYDKDF (reference sequence). The V end was cut by 5 bases, the J end by 4 bases, with 18 bases between. The CDR3: CATSRRHGDFYEQYF. For the CDR3, the DNA is TGTGCCACCAGCCGAAGACACGGGGATTTTTACGAGCAGTACTTC.

The rearrangement links TRBV5-1 to TRBJ2-3, with a tentative D call TRBD2 (7 bases). CDR1 SGHRS and CDR2 YFSETQ come from the germline V gene. Trimming stripped 6 bases from V and 2 bases from J, with 13 bases between. The CDR3 consists of 14 residues. The CDR3 region has the DNA TGCGCCAGCACCCTAGGGGGGGTCACAGATACGCAGTATTTT. As protein: CASTLGGVTDTQYF.

This sequence joins TRBV15 and TRBJ1-2, with 7 bases fitting TRBD1. The CDR3 extends over 15 amino acids. J gave up 3 bases and V 1 base, and 5 bases lay outside the gene matches. CDR1 is LNHNV and CDR2 is YYDKDF in the germline V gene (reference sequence). CDR3 nucleotides: TGTGCCACCAGCAGAGGTACAGGGGAGCACTATGGCTACACCTTC. This codes for CATSRGTGEHYGYTF.

The chain combines TRBV29-1 with TRBJ2-2; D not certain. The CDR3 sequence is 14 residues long. V was trimmed by 4 bases and J by 0 bases, leaving 9 bases between them. Germline V gene lookup returns CDR1 SQVTM and CDR2 ANQGSEA. Written as DNA, the CDR3 is TGCAGCGTTGTTTATTTAACGAACACCGGGGAGCTGTTTTTT. It is translated as CSVVYLTNTGELFF.

V and J are TRBV2 and TRBJ2-5, with D possibly TRBD2 on 7 matching bases. The germline V gene has CDR1 SNHLY and CDR2 FYNNEI. CDR3 length: 16 amino acids. Trimming removed 4 bases from V and 6 bases from J, with 21 bases in between. This CDR3 reads CASSAVRGAEGKTQYF. The CDR3 DNA reads TGTGCCAGCAGTGCGGTTCGGGGGGCCGAGGGAAAGACCCAGTACTTC.

The chain couples TRBV25-1 to TRBJ2-7; the D gene is possibly TRBD1 (6 bases). Trimming pared 6 bases from V and 2 bases from J, leaving 11 bases between. This CDR3 comprises 13 residues. Germline loops: CDR1 MGHDK, CDR2 SYGVNS. As DNA, the CDR3 is TGTGCCAGCAGCCCCGGGACACCCTACGAGCAGTACTTC. Translated, it gives CASSPGTPYEQYF.

The CDR3 DNA is TGTGCCTCACAAAGCAAGGACTCCTCCTACGAGCAGTACTTC. The encoded protein is CASQSKDSSYEQYF. The chain links TRBV6-5 to TRBJ2-7; D possibly corresponds to TRBD2 (5 bases). This CDR3 is 14 amino acids long. CDR1 and CDR2 from the germline V gene are MNHEY and SVGAGI. Trimming took off 11 bases at V and 0 bases at J, with 17 bases between the two ends.

The chain joins TRBV3-1 (or the pseudogene TRBV3-2) to TRBJ1-4; weak D call: TRBD1 (6 bases). The germline CDR1 and CDR2 sequences are LGHDT and YNNKEL (reference sequence). V lost 0 bases and J 3 bases, leaving 14 bases between the germline ends. The CDR3 has 17 residues. The chain's CDR3 is CASSQEGGEGANEKLFF. The CDR3 DNA reads as TGTGCCAGCAGCCAAGAAGGGGGAGAGGGAGCTAATGAAAAACTGTTTTTT.

The gene calls are TRBV6-5 and TRBJ1-1, with a tentative D call TRBD1 (6 bases). Germline assignment: CDR1 MNHEY and CDR2 SVGAGI. The V and J ends lost 5 bases and 0 bases respectively, with 13 bases between them. The CDR3 totals 15 residues. CDR3 bases: TGTGCCAGCAGTCGACAGGTTCTCATGAACACTGAAGCTTTCTTT. Translation: CASSRQVLMNTEAFF.